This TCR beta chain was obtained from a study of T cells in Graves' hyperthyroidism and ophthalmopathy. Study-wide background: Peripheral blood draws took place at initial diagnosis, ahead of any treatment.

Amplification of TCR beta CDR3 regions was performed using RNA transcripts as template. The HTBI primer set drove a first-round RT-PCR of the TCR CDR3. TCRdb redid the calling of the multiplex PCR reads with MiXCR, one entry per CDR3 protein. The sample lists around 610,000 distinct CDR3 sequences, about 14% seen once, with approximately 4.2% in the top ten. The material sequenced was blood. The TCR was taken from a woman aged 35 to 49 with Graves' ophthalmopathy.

This chain's CDR3 is CAWGHSSTEAFF. In DNA, the CDR3 is TGTGCCTGGGGTCACTCGAGCACTGAAGCTTTCTTT. This chain links TRBV30 with TRBJ1-1; D ambiguous. The CDR3 totals 12 residues. Germline assignment: CDR1 GTSNPN and CDR2 SVGIG (reference sequence). Trimming removed 5 bases from V and 4 bases from J, with 11 bases in between.